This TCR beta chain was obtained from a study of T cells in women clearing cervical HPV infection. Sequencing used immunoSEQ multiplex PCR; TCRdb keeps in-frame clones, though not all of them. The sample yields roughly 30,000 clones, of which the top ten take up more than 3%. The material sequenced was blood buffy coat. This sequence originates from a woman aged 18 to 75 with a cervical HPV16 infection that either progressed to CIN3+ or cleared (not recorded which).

The CDR3 protein is CASSPLSFPTDTYTF. Partial CDR3 DNA: TGTGCCAGCTCACCACTGTCATTCCCTACAGATACC. The V gene is TRBV18, the J gene TRBJ1-2; D gene uncertain. The missing CDR3 end, 3 residues past where the read stops, is filled in from the germline J gene. This CDR3 is 15 amino acids long. CDR1 KGHSH and CDR2 LQKENI come from the germline V gene. The full variable domain, with the rest looked up from reference TRBV18 and TRBJ1-2, is NAGVMQNPRHLVRRRGQEARLRCSPMKGHSHVYWYRQLPEEGLKFMVYLQKENIIDESGMPKERFSAEFPKEGPSILRIQQVVRGDSAAYFCASSPLSFPTDTYTFGSGTRLTVV.